Sequencing of this T cell receptor (beta chain) was carried out in a study of neurological immune-mediated disorders. CDR1 and CDR2 from the germline V gene are SGHVS and FNYEAQ. V lost 7 bases and J 1 base, leaving 16 bases between the germline ends. The CDR3 is 15 residues long. Whole-study findings and limits: TCR-beta repertoires seemed private in all groups, with no expanded CDR3 amino acid sequences shared.

This clonotype has a count of ten or more. Antigen specificity is unknown. One entry per CDR3 protein, called by TCRdb with MiXCR from the 5' RACE reads. The data show about 59,000 distinct CDR3 sequences, more than 9.5% seen once. This sequence was found in a woman in her fifties or sixties with HTLV-1-associated myelopathy (HAM/TSP). Sequencing used PBMCs. The chain links TRBV7-6 to TRBJ2-5; D may correspond to TRBD1 or TRBD2 (5 bases each). CDR3 DNA: TGTGCCAGCATCGTGGCCGGGGCGGCCCAAGAGACCCAGTACTTC. Protein product: CASIVAGAAQETQYF.